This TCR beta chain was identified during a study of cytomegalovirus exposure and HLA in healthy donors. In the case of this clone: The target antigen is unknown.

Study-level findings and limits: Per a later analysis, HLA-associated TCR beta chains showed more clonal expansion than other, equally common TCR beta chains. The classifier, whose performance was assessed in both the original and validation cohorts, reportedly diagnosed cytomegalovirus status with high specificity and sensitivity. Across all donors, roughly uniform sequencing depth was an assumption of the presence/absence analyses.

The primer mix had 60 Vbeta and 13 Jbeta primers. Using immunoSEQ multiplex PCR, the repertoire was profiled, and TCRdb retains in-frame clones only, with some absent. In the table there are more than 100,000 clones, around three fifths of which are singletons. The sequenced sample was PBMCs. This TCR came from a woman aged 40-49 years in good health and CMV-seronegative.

The CDR3 DNA reads as TGCGCCAGCAGCTTCGGGACAACTGGGGCCAACGTCCTGACTTTC. Translating it yields CASSFGTTGANVLTF. The rearrangement joins TRBV5-1 to TRBJ2-6, with D tentatively TRBD1 (6 bases). The germline gives CDR1 SGHRS, CDR2 YFSETQ. V shed 2 bases and J shed 2 bases, with 8 bases lying between them. This CDR3 is built from 15 residues.